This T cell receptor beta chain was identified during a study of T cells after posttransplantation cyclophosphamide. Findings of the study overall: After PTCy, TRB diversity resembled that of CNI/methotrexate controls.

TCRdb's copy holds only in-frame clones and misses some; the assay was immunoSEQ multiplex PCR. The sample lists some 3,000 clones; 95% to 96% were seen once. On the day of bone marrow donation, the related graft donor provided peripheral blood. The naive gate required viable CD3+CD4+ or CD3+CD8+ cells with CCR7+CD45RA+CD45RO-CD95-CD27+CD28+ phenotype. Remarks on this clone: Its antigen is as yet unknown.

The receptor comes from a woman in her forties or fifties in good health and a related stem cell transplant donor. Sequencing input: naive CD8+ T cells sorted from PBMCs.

The CDR3 is CATRSGAGNTIYF. The CDR3 DNA is TGTGCCACCAGGTCAGGGGCTGGAAACACCATATATTTT. The chain uses TRBV15 and TRBJ1-3; maybe TRBD1 (6 bases). The CDR3 sequence is 13 residues long. Germline V gene data show CDR1 as LNHNV and CDR2 as YYDKDF (reference sequence). Trimming shortened V by 6 bases and J by 2 bases, and 8 bases separated the two germline ends.